Below, 10 T cell receptor beta chains from the same sample are listed, as sequenced in a study of blood T cell repertoires in COVID-19. Sequencing was performed with immunoSEQ multiplex PCR; in TCRdb, only in-frame clones are kept and a portion is missing. The data show over 150,000 clones, 90% seen once. Input material: peripheral blood. These receptors originate from a man aged 50 or older with acute or convalescent COVID-19.

The rearrangement links TRBV5-6 to TRBJ2-1, with D possibly matching TRBD1 (5 bases). Trimming pared 0 bases from V and 6 bases from J, leaving 16 bases between. From germline, CDR1 is SGHDT and CDR2 YYEEEE. The CDR3 is made up of 16 amino acids. The CDR3 loop reads CASSLGLSRGSNEQFF. CDR3 sequence (DNA): TGTGCCAGCAGCTTGGGGCTTTCAAGGGGCTCCAATGAGCAGTTCTTC.

The gene calls are TRBV27 and TRBJ2-3; 7 bases fit TRBD1. The V gene end was trimmed by 6 bases and the J gene end by 4 bases; junction bases not matched to a gene: 10. Germline loops: CDR1 MNHEY, CDR2 SMNVEV (reference sequence). The CDR3 runs 15 residues. CDR3 in amino acids: CASSPYRGIADTQYF. CDR3 DNA sequence: TGTGCCAGCAGCCCGTACAGGGGTATCGCAGATACGCAGTATTTT.

The rearrangement uses TRBV6-2 or TRBV6-3 and TRBJ2-7, with TRBD1 matching 9 bases. The CDR3 is 16 amino acids. The trim removed 0 bases at V and 2 bases at J, leaving 5 bases unmatched. The V gene's germline CDR1 is MNHEY and CDR2 SVGEGT. The CDR3 spells CASSYSRDREAYEQYV. As DNA, the CDR3 is TGTGCCAGCAGTTACTCTAGGGACAGGGAGGCCTACGAGCAGTACGTC.

This chain links TRBV5-5 with TRBJ1-1; D is ambiguous. The V gene's germline CDR1 is SGHKS and CDR2 YYEKEE (reference sequence). Trimming stripped 4 bases from V and 7 bases from J, with 14 bases between. The CDR3 consists of 13 residues. The CDR3 DNA is TGTGCCAGCAGCCCCTGGGAGCCCGATGAAGCTTTCTTT. It is translated as CASSPWEPDEAFF. Drawing the rest from reference TRBV5-5 and TRBJ1-1, the complete variable domain is DAGVTQSPTHLIKTRGQQVTLRCSPISGHKSVSWYQQVLGQGPQFIFQYYEKEERGRGNFPDRFSARQFPNYSSELNVNALLLGDSALYLCASSPWEPDEAFFGQGTRLTVV.

The rearrangement links TRBV5-6 to TRBJ2-3; a possible D gene is TRBD2 (5 bases). The germline gives CDR1 SGHDT, CDR2 YYEEEE. V was pared by 6 bases and J by 6 bases, with 20 bases between. This CDR3 is 15 amino acids long. The CDR3 loop reads CASTQPGGRGDTQYF. CDR3 coding DNA: TGTGCCAGCACCCAACCGGGTGGGCGAGGGGATACGCAGTATTTT.

The chain employs TRBV9 and TRBJ1-4, with 12 bases aligning to TRBD1. Germline loops: CDR1 SGDLS, CDR2 YYNGEE. This CDR3 comprises 15 residues. The V segment lost 3 bases and the J segment 8 bases; nucleotides outside the gene matches: 5. In nucleotides, the CDR3 is TGTGCCAGCAGCGGGGGACAGGGGGCGCAGGAAAAACTGTTTTTT. It is translated as CASSGGQGAQEKLFF. The full variable domain, in which reference TRBV9 and TRBJ1-4 provide the parts outside the CDR3, is DSGVTQTPKHLITATGQRVTLRCSPRSGDLSVYWYQQSLDQGLQFLIQYYNGEERAKGNILERFSAQQFPDLHSELNLSSLELGDSALYFCASSGGQGAQEKLFFGSGTQLSVL.

This chain connects TRBV27 to TRBJ1-5; D not certain. Trimming pared 2 bases from V and 2 bases from J, leaving 7 bases between. This CDR3 has 14 residues. Germline assignment: CDR1 MNHEY and CDR2 SMNVEV (reference sequence). The DNA of the CDR3 is TGTGCCAGCAGTTTAAGAGAGGGCAATCAGCCCCAGCATTTT. Translated, it gives CASSLREGNQPQHF.

V and J are TRBV19 and TRBJ2-5; D is possibly TRBD2 (6 bases). V was pared by 3 bases and J by 4 bases, with 18 bases between. The CDR3 extends over 16 amino acids. The germline V gene encodes CDR1 LNHDA and CDR2 SQIVND (reference sequence). CDR3 sequence: CASSINPDRRGETQYF. In DNA form, the CDR3 reads TGTGCCAGTAGTATCAATCCCGACCGGAGGGGAGAGACCCAGTACTTC.

The chain links TRBV6-6 to TRBJ2-5, with 11 bases aligning to TRBD2. Germline assignment: CDR1 MNHNY and CDR2 SVGAGI (reference sequence). The V and J ends lost 5 bases and 1 base, in that order; junction bases with no gene match: 9. The CDR3 has 17 residues. The CDR3 region is CASSLYPSGRIQETQYF. The CDR3 nucleotides are TGTGCCAGCAGTCTTTACCCTAGCGGGAGGATCCAAGAGACCCAGTACTTC.

Only a few counts were recorded for this clone. The V and J genes are TRBV11-3 and TRBJ2-3; 10 bases match TRBD2. Germline-derived CDR1 and CDR2 are SGHNT and YENEEA. The CDR3 totals 14 residues. J gave up 2 bases and V 11 bases, and 7 bases lay outside the gene matches. For the CDR3, the DNA is TGTGCCGGTCGCGGACTAGCGGACACAGATACGCAGTATTTT. Protein sequence: CAGRGLADTDTQYF.